This section outlines one T cell receptor (beta chain) sequence together with its context. The CDR3 is 14 amino acids. The ends were cut back, 1 base at V and 4 bases at J, with 10 bases in the middle. Germline CDR1 and CDR2: SEHNR and FQNEAQ (reference sequence). Self-reported history from a screening survey and questionnaire set each donor's cohort. In Cohort 3, a recovered donor had either two negative PCRs, clearance, or symptom resolution. The data were obtained in a study of blood T cell repertoires in COVID-19. Study-level information: Sources were T cells, B-cell-depleted T cells, or PBMCs; the material itself was cDNA or gDNA.

Under the authors' procedure: Amplified reference gene primers provided the basis for estimating nucleated cell counts. Produced via immunoSEQ multiplex PCR; TCRdb's table is partial and in-frame only. That table is the source of V, J and clone size, and D and trimming were worked out from the DNA. The profile covers a few hundred thousand clones, with about 85% appearing a single time and around 3% taken by the ten largest. The receptor was derived from a woman aged 50 to 65 who had recovered from COVID-19. Material for sequencing was PBMCs or T cells enriched from blood (not recorded which). V is TRBV7-9 and J is TRBJ2-5; D unclear. CDR3 residues: CASSLGSDGETQYF. In DNA, the CDR3 is TGTGCCAGCAGCTTAGGAAGCGATGGAGAGACCCAGTACTTC. The entire variable domain, with the rest obtained from reference TRBV7-9 and TRBJ2-5, is as follows: DTGVSQNPRHKITKRGQNVTFRCDPISEHNRLYWYRQTLGQGPEFLTYFQNEAQLEKSRLLSDRFSAERPKGSFSTLEIQRTEQGDSAMYLCASSLGSDGETQYFGPGTRLLVL.